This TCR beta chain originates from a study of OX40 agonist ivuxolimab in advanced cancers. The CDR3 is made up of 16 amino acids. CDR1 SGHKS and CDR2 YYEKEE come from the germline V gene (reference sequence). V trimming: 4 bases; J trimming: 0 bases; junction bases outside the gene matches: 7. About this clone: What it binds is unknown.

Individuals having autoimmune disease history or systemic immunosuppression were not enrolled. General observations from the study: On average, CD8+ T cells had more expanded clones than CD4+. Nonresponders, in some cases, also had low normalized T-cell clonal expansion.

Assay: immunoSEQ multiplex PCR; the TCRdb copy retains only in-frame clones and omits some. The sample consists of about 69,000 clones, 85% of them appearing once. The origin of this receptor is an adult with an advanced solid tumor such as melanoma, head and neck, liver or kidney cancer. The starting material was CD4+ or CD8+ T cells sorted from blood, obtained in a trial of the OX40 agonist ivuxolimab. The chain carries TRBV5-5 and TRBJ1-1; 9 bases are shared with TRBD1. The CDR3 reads CASSPGQGPLNTEAFF. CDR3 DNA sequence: TGTGCCAGCAGCCCCGGACAGGGGCCCTTGAACACTGAAGCTTTCTTT. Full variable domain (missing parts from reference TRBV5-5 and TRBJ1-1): DAGVTQSPTHLIKTRGQQVTLRCSPISGHKSVSWYQQVLGQGPQFIFQYYEKEERGRGNFPDRFSARQFPNYSSELNVNALLLGDSALYLCASSPGQGPLNTEAFFGQGTRLTVV.